The clone carrying this T cell receptor (beta chain) was observed at least ten times. Its antigen is unknown. This specimen comes from a study of CD8+CD57+ T cells in acquired aplastic anemia. Study conclusions and caveats: Statistical testing detected no significant gap in CD8+ Simpson's diversity between patients and controls.

According to the study, genomic DNA was the template for TCR beta VDJ and CDR3 profiling. MiXCR, run by TCRdb on the reads, gives a single entry per CDR3 protein. Counted here are about 180,000 distinct CDR3 sequences, around half occurring once; the ten biggest clones make up around 3%. V was cut by 5 bases and J by 2 bases, with 13 bases left in between. The germline CDR1 and CDR2 sequences are LNHDA and SQIVND (reference sequence). CDR3 length: 14 residues. The specimen was sorted CD4+, CD8+, or CD8+CD57+ T cells (not recorded which) from PBMCs. The V and J genes are TRBV19 and TRBJ2-7, with D possibly being TRBD1 (6 bases). This sequence was found in a human donor in good health. DNA for the CDR3: TGTGCCAGTAGTTCCGGACAGCCCCCCTACGAGCAGTACTTC. Protein product: CASSSGQPPYEQYF. The variable domain in full, with the rest retrieved from reference TRBV19 and TRBJ2-7, is DGGITQSPKYLFRKEGQNVTLSCEQNLNHDAMYWYRQDPGQGLRLIYYSQIVNDFQKGDIAEGYSVSREKKESFPLTVTSAQKNPTAFYLCASSSGQPPYEQYFGPGTRLTVT.